The sequence of this T cell receptor beta chain was determined in a study of shared clonotypes between healthy human individuals. Study-level findings and limits: When compared with the clonotypes that were shared by all four sorted-subset donors, the non-shared clonotypes turned out to have lower generation probabilities.

The V segment lost 7 bases and the J segment 4 bases; nucleotides outside the gene matches: 11. Looked up from germline, CDR1 is MNHNY and CDR2 is SVGAGI (reference sequence). The CDR3 runs 15 residues. As to this clone: No antigen is known for it.

Data came from immunoSEQ multiplex PCR; TCRdb stores just in-frame clones and leaves some out. The repertoire holds fewer than 2.5 million clones, with under 95% as singletons. The study separated CD4+ cells into CD45RA+ naive and CD45RA-negative memory subsets. The clonotype originates from a man aged 18 to 29 in good health. Some clones in this sample may be carry-over from other donors' samples. The chain carries TRBV6-6 and TRBJ2-3; TRBD1 matches 7 bases. The material sequenced was naive CD4+ T cells from PBMCs. Subset here: CD45RA+ positively selected. CDR3 amino acids: CASNNRGRGSDTQYF. CDR3 nucleotide sequence: TGTGCCAGCAACAACAGGGGAAGGGGATCAGATACGCAGTATTTT.